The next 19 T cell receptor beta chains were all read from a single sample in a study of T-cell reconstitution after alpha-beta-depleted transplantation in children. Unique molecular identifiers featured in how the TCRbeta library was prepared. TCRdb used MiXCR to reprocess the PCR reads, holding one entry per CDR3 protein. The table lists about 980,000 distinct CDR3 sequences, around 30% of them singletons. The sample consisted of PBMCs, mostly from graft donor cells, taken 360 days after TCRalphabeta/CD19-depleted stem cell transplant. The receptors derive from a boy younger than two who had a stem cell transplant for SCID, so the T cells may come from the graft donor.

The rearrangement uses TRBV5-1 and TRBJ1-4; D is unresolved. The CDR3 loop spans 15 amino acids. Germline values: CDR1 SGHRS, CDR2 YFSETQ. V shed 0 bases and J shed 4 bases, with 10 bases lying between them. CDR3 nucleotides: TGCGCCAGCAGCTTGGCTGGGCAGTTTAATGAAAAACTGTTTTTT. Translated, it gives CASSLAGQFNEKLFF.

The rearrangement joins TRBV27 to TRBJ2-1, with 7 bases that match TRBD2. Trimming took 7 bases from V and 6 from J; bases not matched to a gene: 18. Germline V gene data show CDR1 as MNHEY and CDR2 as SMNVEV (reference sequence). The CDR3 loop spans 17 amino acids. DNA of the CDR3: TGTGCCAGCATCCTCACCATGGGTTTCGGGGGGACCAATGAGCAGTTCTTC. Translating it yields CASILTMGFGGTNEQFF.

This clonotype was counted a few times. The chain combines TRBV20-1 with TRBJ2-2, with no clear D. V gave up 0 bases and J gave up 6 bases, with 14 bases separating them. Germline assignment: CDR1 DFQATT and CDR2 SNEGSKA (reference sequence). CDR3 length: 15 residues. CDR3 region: CSARDLPGSAGELFF. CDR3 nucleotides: TGCAGTGCTAGAGATCTCCCAGGCAGCGCCGGGGAGCTGTTTTTT.

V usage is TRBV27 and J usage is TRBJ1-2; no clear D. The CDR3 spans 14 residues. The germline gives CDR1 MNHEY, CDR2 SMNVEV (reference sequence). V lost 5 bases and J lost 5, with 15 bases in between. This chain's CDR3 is CASSPQDAGYGYTF. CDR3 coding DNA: TGTGCCAGCAGTCCCCAGGACGCGGGGTATGGCTACACCTTC.

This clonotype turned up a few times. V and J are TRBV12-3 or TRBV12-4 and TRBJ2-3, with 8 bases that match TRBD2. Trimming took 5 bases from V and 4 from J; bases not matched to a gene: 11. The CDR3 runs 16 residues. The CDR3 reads CASSPKGGGPADTQYF. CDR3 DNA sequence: TGTGCCAGCAGTCCCAAGGGCGGGGGGCCGGCAGATACGCAGTATTTT.

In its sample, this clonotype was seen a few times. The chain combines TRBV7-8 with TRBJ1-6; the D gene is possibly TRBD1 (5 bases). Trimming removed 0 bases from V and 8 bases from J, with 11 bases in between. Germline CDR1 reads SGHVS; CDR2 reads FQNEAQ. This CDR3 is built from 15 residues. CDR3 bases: TGTGCCAGCAGCTTAGCTCCAGGGATGTATTCACCCCTCCACTTT. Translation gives CASSLAPGMYSPLHF.

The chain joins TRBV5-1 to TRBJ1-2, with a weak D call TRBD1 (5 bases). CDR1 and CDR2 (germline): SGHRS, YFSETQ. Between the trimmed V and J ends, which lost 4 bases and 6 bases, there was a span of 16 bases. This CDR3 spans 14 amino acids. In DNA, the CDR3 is TGCGCCAGCAGCGGATTAACAGGAATGGATGGCTACACCTTC. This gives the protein CASSGLTGMDGYTF.

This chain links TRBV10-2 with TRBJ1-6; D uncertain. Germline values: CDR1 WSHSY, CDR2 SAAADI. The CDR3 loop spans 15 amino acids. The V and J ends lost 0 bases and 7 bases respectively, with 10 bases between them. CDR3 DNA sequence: TGCGCCAGCAGTGAGTCTGGCAGGAAAAATTCACCCCTCCACTTT. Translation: CASSESGRKNSPLHF.

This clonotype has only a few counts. The DNA for the CDR3 is TGTGCCAGCACCCGATTACGGGAGGTCACTGAAGCTTTCTTT. Protein sequence: CASTRLREVTEAFF. This rearrangement joins TRBV7-9 to TRBJ1-1; D is ambiguous. CDR1 and CDR2 from the germline V gene are SEHNR and FQNEAQ (reference sequence). V was shortened by 7 bases and J by 4 bases, with 16 bases between the two germline ends. This CDR3 is 14 amino acids long.

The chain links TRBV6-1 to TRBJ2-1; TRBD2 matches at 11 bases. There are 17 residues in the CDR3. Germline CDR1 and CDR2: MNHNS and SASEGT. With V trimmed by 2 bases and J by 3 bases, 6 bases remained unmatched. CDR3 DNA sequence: TGTGCCAGCAGTGAATCCCCCCTAGCGGGGGGCTACAATGAGCAGTTCTTC. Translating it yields CASSESPLAGGYNEQFF.

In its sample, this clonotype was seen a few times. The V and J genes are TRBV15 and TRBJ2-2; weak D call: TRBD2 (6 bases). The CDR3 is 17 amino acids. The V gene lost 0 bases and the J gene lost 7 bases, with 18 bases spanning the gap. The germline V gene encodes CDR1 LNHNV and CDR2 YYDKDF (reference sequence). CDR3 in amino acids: CATSRDFGLREGGELFF. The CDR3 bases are TGTGCCACCAGCAGAGATTTTGGACTACGCGAAGGCGGGGAGCTGTTTTTT.

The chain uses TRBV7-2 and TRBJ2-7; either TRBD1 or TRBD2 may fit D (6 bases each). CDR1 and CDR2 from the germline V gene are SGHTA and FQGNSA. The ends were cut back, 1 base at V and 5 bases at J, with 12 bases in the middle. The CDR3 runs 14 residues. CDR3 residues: CASSLETGADEQYF. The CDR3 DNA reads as TGTGCCAGCAGCTTAGAAACGGGGGCCGACGAGCAGTACTTC.

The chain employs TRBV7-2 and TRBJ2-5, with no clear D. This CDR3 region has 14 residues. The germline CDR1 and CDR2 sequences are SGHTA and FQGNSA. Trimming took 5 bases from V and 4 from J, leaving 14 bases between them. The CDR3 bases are TGTGCCAGCAGCCCCGAGGTAGCCGTAGAGACCCAGTACTTC. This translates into CASSPEVAVETQYF.

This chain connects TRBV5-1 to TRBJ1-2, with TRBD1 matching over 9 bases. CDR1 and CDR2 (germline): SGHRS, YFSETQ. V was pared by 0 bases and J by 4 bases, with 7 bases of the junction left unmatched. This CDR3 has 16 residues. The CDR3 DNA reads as TGCGCCAGCAGCTTGGTTTTCGGGACAGGGTCCTATGGCTACACCTTC. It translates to CASSLVFGTGSYGYTF. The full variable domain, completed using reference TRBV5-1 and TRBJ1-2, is KAGVTQTPRYLIKTRGQQVTLSCSPISGHRSVSWYQQTPGQGLQFLFEYFSETQRNKGNFPGRFSGRQFSNSRSEMNVSTLELGDSALYLCASSLVFGTGSYGYTFGSGTRLTVV.

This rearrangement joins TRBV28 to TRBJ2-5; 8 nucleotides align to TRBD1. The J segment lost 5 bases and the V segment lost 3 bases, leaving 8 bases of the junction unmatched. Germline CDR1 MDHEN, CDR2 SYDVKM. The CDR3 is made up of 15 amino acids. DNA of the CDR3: TGTGCCAGCAGTTTTCATCAGGGGGCGGCGGAGACCCAGTACTTC. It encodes CASSFHQGAAETQYF.

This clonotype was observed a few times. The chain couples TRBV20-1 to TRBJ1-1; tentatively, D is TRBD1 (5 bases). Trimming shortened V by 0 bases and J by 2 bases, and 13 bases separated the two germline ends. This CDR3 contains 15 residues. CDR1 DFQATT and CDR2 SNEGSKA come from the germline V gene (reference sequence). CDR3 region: CSARDGGKGNTEAFF. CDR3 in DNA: TGCAGTGCTAGAGACGGGGGGAAAGGAAACACTGAAGCTTTCTTT.

CDR3 sequence: CASSTTEGLTSYEQYF. The CDR3 bases are TGTGCCAGCTCAACCACGGAGGGTTTAACCTCCTACGAGCAGTACTTC. The gene calls are TRBV18 and TRBJ2-7, with D possibly being TRBD2 (6 bases). The V and J ends lost 5 bases and 0 bases respectively, with 17 bases between them. The CDR3 loop spans 16 amino acids. CDR1 is KGHSH and CDR2 is LQKENI in the germline V gene.

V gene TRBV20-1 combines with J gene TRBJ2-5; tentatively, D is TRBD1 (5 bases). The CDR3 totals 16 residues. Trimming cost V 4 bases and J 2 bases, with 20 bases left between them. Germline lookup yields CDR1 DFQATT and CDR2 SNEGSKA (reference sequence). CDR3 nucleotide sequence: TGCAGTGCTAAGAAATGGGGCGGAATAACACAAGAGACCCAGTACTTC. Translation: CSAKKWGGITQETQYF.

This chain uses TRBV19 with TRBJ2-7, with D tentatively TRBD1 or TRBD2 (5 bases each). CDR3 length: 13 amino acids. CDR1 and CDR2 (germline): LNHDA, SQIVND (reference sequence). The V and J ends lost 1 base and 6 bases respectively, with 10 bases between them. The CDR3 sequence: CASSIAGPLEQYF. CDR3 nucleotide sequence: TGTGCCAGTAGTATAGCGGGGCCCCTCGAGCAGTACTTC.